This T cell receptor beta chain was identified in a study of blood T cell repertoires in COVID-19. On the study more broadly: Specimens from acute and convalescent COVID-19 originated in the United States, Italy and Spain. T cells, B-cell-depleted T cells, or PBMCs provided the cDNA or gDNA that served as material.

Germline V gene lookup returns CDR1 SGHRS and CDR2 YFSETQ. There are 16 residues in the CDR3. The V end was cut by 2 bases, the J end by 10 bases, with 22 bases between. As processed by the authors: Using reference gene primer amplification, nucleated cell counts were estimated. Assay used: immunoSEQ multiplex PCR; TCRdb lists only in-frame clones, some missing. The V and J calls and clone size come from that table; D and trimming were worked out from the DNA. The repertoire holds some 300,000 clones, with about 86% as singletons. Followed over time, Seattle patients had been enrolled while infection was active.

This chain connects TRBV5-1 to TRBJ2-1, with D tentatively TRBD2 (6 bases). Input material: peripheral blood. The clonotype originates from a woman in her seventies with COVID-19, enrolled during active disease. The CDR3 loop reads CASSFPNGGTVGEQFF. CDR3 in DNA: TGCGCCAGCAGCTTTCCGAACGGGGGAACTGTCGGAGAGCAGTTCTTC.